This entry is about one T cell receptor (beta chain). Its antigen remains unknown. With the Oncomine TCR Beta short-read assay, DNA from cultured CD4+ T cells was sequenced. TCRdb passed the PCR reads through MiXCR, listing each CDR3 protein once. The sample has roughly 20,000 distinct CDR3 sequences, about 39% seen once. Germline V gene lookup returns CDR1 MNHEY and CDR2 SVGEGT. The CDR3 runs 13 residues. Trimming removed 6 bases from V and 10 bases from J, with 13 bases in between. Treatment given: approximately nine-day PBMC culture with coronavirus spike peptide pools or control peptides (ViraFEST assay). Under the ViraFEST approach, antigen-specific T cells were expanded with peptide pools and TCRs subsequently sequenced. This record comes from a study of vaccination and CD4 T cells after COVID-19. Study-level information: The study drew post-COVID samples a median around 92 days after diagnosis (range 35 to 161). Either a CEFX pool, an HIV-1 Nef pool, or no peptide was added to control cultures.

The clonotype originates from a human donor who had recovered from COVID-19. The sequencing here drew on CD4+ T cells from blood, cultured in vitro, taken after SARS-CoV-2 vaccination. The chain links TRBV6-2 or TRBV6-3 to TRBJ1-6; D not resolved. The CDR3 coding sequence is TGTGCCAGCAGGGCCCGTGTGGACTCACCCCTCCACTTT. Protein sequence: CASRARVDSPLHF.